These 27 T cell receptor beta chains came from one sample sequenced in a study of blood T cell repertoires in COVID-19. TCRdb's table, derived via immunoSEQ multiplex PCR, lists solely in-frame clones and lacks some. Of over 400,000 clones listed, around 85% are singletons. Sequencing input: peripheral blood. These receptors were taken from a human donor in a cohort sampled during active COVID-19.

V gene TRBV29-1 combines with J gene TRBJ2-3, with 7 positions matching TRBD2. Germline CDR1 reads SQVTM; CDR2 reads ANQGSEA. The CDR3 length is 13 residues. V was clipped by 7 bases and J by 2 bases; unmatched bases: 6. This CDR3 is CSGYRDYTDTQYF. Written as DNA, the CDR3 is TGCAGCGGATACCGGGACTACACAGATACGCAGTATTTT.

The J gene is TRBJ2-7, the V gene TRBV6-6; 8 bases map to TRBD1. Trimming took 5 bases from V and 3 from J; bases not matched to a gene: 12. The germline CDR1 and CDR2 sequences are MNHNY and SVGAGI (reference sequence). This CDR3 is built from 16 residues. The CDR3 region is CASSQSTGGGFYEQYF. CDR3 coding DNA: TGTGCCAGCAGTCAATCAACAGGGGGAGGTTTCTACGAGCAGTACTTC.

The CDR3 sequence is CASSRNGGAKLFF. CDR3 bases: TGTGCCAGCAGCAGGAACGGGGGGGCCAAACTGTTTTTT. The chain combines TRBV5-8 with TRBJ1-4, with D tentatively TRBD1 (6 bases). The germline CDR1 and CDR2 sequences are SGHTS and YDEGEE. CDR3 length: 13 amino acids. V was clipped by 4 bases and J by 11 bases, with 15 bases between them. Supplemented by reference TRBV5-8 and TRBJ1-4, the full variable domain reads EAGVTQSPTHLIKTRGQQATLRCSPISGHTSVYWYQQALGLGLQFLLWYDEGEERNRGNFPPRFSGRQFPNYSSELNVNALELEDSALYLCASSRNGGAKLFFGSGTQLSVL.

This clone occurred once. The CDR3 region is CASSLFYRTAGDYGYTF. Here the CDR3 DNA reads TGTGCCAGCAGTCTCTTTTATCGGACAGCCGGTGACTATGGCTACACCTTC. The V and J genes are TRBV28 and TRBJ1-2; TRBD1 might be the D (6 bases). The CDR3 extends over 17 amino acids. The germline gives CDR1 MDHEN, CDR2 SYDVKM. V was cut by 5 bases and J by 3 bases, with 22 bases left in between.

This clone turned up a few times. V is TRBV7-9 and J is TRBJ1-2; 12 bases line up with TRBD1. The CDR3 runs 16 residues. Trimming took 3 bases from V and 0 from J; bases not matched to a gene: 2. CDR1 and CDR2 from the germline V gene are SEHNR and FQNEAQ (reference sequence). As DNA, the CDR3 is TGTGCCAGCAGCTTGGGACAGGGGGCGGCTAACTATGGCTACACCTTC. Its protein is CASSLGQGAANYGYTF.

V gene TRBV28 combines with J gene TRBJ1-5; D is unresolved. CDR1 MDHEN and CDR2 SYDVKM come from the germline V gene. The CDR3 extends over 16 amino acids. Trimming pared 3 bases from V and 5 bases from J, leaving 17 bases between. CDR3 in DNA: TGTGCCAGCAGTTTCTCACGGGTCAGCCGGGATCAGCCCCAGCATTTT. Its protein product is CASSFSRVSRDQPQHF.

CDR3 sequence reads: CASSGGGRGRQYF. CDR3 nucleotides: TGTGCCAGCAGTGGCGGCGGGAGAGGTCGGCAGTACTTC. V usage is TRBV2 and J usage is TRBJ2-7; TRBD2 matches at 7 bases. The CDR3 is 13 amino acids. The germline V gene has CDR1 SNHLY and CDR2 FYNNEI. V shed 4 bases and J 9 bases; nucleotides not matched to a gene: 9. Full variable domain (outside the CDR3, taken from reference TRBV2 and TRBJ2-7): EPEVTQTPSHQVTQMGQEVILRCVPISNHLYFYWYRQILGQKVEFLVSFYNNEISEKSEIFDDQFSVERPDGSNFTLKIRSTKLEDSAMYFCASSGGGRGRQYFGPGTRLTVT.

This chain joins TRBV19 and TRBJ2-7, with 10 bases that match TRBD1. Per the germline V gene, CDR1 is LNHDA and CDR2 is SQIVND (reference sequence). V trimming: 6 bases; J trimming: 3 bases; junction bases outside the gene matches: 8. This CDR3 comprises 15 residues. The CDR3 spells CASRGTGDSGYEQYF. Here the CDR3 DNA reads TGTGCCAGTAGGGGGACAGGGGATTCCGGCTACGAGCAGTACTTC.

The chain carries TRBV19 and TRBJ2-5; TRBD1 matches 9 bases. CDR3 length: 15 residues. CDR1 LNHDA and CDR2 SQIVND come from the germline V gene (reference sequence). The ends lost 5 bases at V and 5 bases at J; junction bases unmatched: 9. The CDR3 bases are TGTGCCAGTAGTCTCACAGGGGGCGTGGGGGAGACCCAGTACTTC. This encodes CASSLTGGVGETQYF.

V usage is TRBV15 and J usage is TRBJ2-1, with D hard to call. The CDR3 is 11 residues long. V lost 4 bases, J lost 7 bases, and 5 bases lay in between. The germline gives CDR1 LNHNV, CDR2 YYDKDF (reference sequence). In DNA form, the CDR3 reads TGTGCCACCAGCACTAGGAATGAGCAGTTCTTC. Translating it yields CATSTRNEQFF.

This clone was picked up one time. The V gene is TRBV5-4, the J gene TRBJ2-3; 8 bases map to TRBD2. This CDR3 has 17 amino acids. The germline CDR1 and CDR2 sequences are SGHNT and YYREEE (reference sequence). V lost 4 bases, J lost 2 bases, and 12 bases stayed unmatched. CDR3 bases: TGTGCCAGCAGCCCCCGGAAAGTTAGCGGGACCACAGATACGCAGTATTTT. Translating it yields CASSPRKVSGTTDTQYF.

This rearrangement joins TRBV21-1 to TRBJ2-7; the table names TRBD2, a call not compared with the DNA. TRBV21-1 is a listed pseudogene. The CDR3 has 14 amino acids. The CDR3 nucleotides are TGTGCCAGCAGTGCCCTAGCGGGAGAGGGCGAGCAGTACTTC. Translating it yields CASSALAGEGEQYF.

The chain combines TRBV28 with TRBJ2-7; 8 nucleotides line up with TRBD1. Germline V lookup: CDR1 MDHEN, CDR2 SYDVKM. Germline trimming cut 4 bases from V and 5 bases from J; bases unmatched to any gene: 10. The CDR3 totals 15 residues. CDR3 loop: CASSSPGQGRHEQYF. The CDR3, as DNA: TGTGCCAGCAGTTCCCCAGGACAGGGCCGCCACGAGCAGTACTTC.

The J gene is TRBJ1-2, the V gene TRBV4-3, with a possible D match to TRBD1 (6 bases). The germline CDR1 and CDR2 sequences are LGHNA and YSLEER. The V end lost 0 bases, the J end lost 4 bases, and 9 bases lay between the germline ends. This CDR3 has 14 amino acids. The CDR3 is CASSQDRGAYGYTF. CDR3 in DNA: TGCGCCAGCAGCCAAGACAGGGGAGCCTATGGCTACACCTTC.

The chain combines TRBV27 with TRBJ2-2, with 9 bases fitting TRBD2. V lost 6 bases and J lost 2; bases outside the gene matches: 7. CDR1 is MNHEY and CDR2 is SMNVEV in the germline V gene (reference sequence). This CDR3 region has 16 residues. The CDR3 sequence is CASRPHSGGNTGELFF. DNA of the CDR3: TGTGCCAGCAGACCACATAGCGGGGGAAACACCGGGGAGCTGTTTTTT.

The chain has TRBV7-2 and TRBJ2-1, with 7 bases identical to TRBD2. CDR1 and CDR2 from the germline V gene are SGHTA and FQGNSA. The CDR3 contains 14 residues. Germline trimming cut 1 base from V and 9 bases from J; bases unmatched to any gene: 6. In DNA, the CDR3 is TGTGCCAGCAGCTTAGGGCTTACGGGAGGTGAGCAGTTCTTC. It specifies CASSLGLTGGEQFF.

V usage is TRBV6-1 and J usage is TRBJ2-3; TRBD2 agrees at 8 bases. This CDR3 has 15 residues. The germline gives CDR1 MNHNS, CDR2 SASEGT. J lost 6 bases, V lost 5 bases, and 10 bases had no gene match. The CDR3 DNA is TGTGCCAGCAGTCTCGCGGGAGGCAACTCTGATACGCAGTATTTT. Residues: CASSLAGGNSDTQYF.

The CDR3 DNA is TGTGCCAGCAGCCAAGGGTGGTCGGGGGAACCCACTGAAGCTTTCTTT. Its protein product is CASSQGWSGEPTEAFF. J is TRBJ1-1 and V is TRBV4-2; D may be TRBD1 (5 bases). This CDR3 contains 16 residues. Per the germline V gene, CDR1 is LGHNA and CDR2 is YNFKEQ. Trimming removed 1 base at V and 4 bases at J, with 16 bases between.

V and J are TRBV14 and TRBJ2-7, with a weak D call TRBD1 (5 bases). V was trimmed by 1 base and J by 3 bases, leaving 7 bases between them. CDR3 size: 13 residues. Germline assignment: CDR1 SGHDN and CDR2 FVKESK. CDR3 loop: CASSQVDIYEQYF. The CDR3, as DNA: TGTGCCAGCAGCCAAGTGGACATCTACGAGCAGTACTTC.

The chain carries TRBV3-1 (or the pseudogene TRBV3-2) and TRBJ2-5; TRBD2 might be the D (6 bases). V was cut by 2 bases and J by 4 bases, with 26 bases left in between. CDR3 length: 19 residues. Germline V gene lookup returns CDR1 LGHDT and CDR2 YNNKEL (reference sequence). The CDR3 protein is CASSQSERRELGSRETQYF. CDR3 nucleotide sequence: TGTGCCAGCAGCCAAAGCGAGCGCCGGGAGTTGGGTTCGAGAGAGACCCAGTACTTC.

This chain joins TRBV27 and TRBJ1-1; D gene uncertain. Germline assignment: CDR1 MNHEY and CDR2 SMNVEV (reference sequence). Trimming removed 3 bases from V and 6 bases from J, with 11 bases in between. The CDR3 length is 13 residues. The CDR3 DNA is TGTGCCAGCAGTTTTAGACTTCTTTCTGAAGCTTTCTTT. As protein: CASSFRLLSEAFF.

This clone showed up just a few times. The gene calls are TRBV2 and TRBJ2-2, with D perhaps TRBD1 (6 bases). Looked up from germline, CDR1 is SNHLY and CDR2 is FYNNEI. This CDR3 region has 12 residues. V lost 9 bases and J lost 7, with 12 bases in between. CDR3 amino acids: CARGHLNGELFF. Here the CDR3 DNA reads TGTGCCAGGGGACATCTGAACGGGGAGCTGTTTTTT.

This clone is a singleton in its sample. The chain recombines TRBV6-5 with TRBJ1-1; D might be TRBD1 (5 bases). This CDR3 is built from 15 residues. V lost 2 bases to trimming and J lost 5 bases, with 15 bases between them. Looked up from germline, CDR1 is MNHEY and CDR2 is SVGAGI. The CDR3 nucleotides read TGTGCCAGCAGTTACAGTACACAAGGGGATACTGAAGCTTTCTTT. Protein sequence: CASSYSTQGDTEAFF.

This chain uses TRBV24-1 with TRBJ1-1; a weak D match, TRBD1 (6 bases). V was shortened by 5 bases and J by 4 bases, with 19 bases between the two germline ends. Germline CDR1 reads KGHDR; CDR2 reads SFDVKD. The CDR3 extends over 16 amino acids. CDR3 nucleotides: TGTGCCACCAGTGGGTCCCGACAGGTTGGAAGCACTGAAGCTTTCTTT. It specifies CATSGSRQVGSTEAFF.

The J gene is TRBJ1-1, the V gene TRBV19; weak D call: TRBD1 (6 bases). CDR3 length equals 15 residues. V dropped 3 bases and J dropped 0 bases, with 11 bases sitting between them. Germline CDR1 is LNHDA and CDR2 is SQIVND (reference sequence). CDR3 sequence: CASSILGDMNTEAFF. The CDR3 DNA sequence: TGTGCCAGTAGTATTCTCGGGGACATGAACACTGAAGCTTTCTTT.

In nucleotides, the CDR3 is TGTGCCAGCAGTTTCAGTTCACAGGGAGATGGCTACACCTTC. Translation gives CASSFSSQGDGYTF. The V call is TRBV6-5, the J call TRBJ1-2, with D perhaps TRBD1 (6 bases). The CDR3 is 14 residues long. V was pared by 4 bases and J by 6 bases, with 15 bases between. Germline V CDR1 and CDR2: MNHEY, SVGAGI.

V and J are TRBV18 and TRBJ1-5, with 7 bases matching TRBD1. Germline V gene data show CDR1 as KGHSH and CDR2 as LQKENI. This CDR3 contains 15 residues. The ends lost 3 bases at V and 3 bases at J; junction bases unmatched: 5. Here the CDR3 reads CASSPLGGLNQPQHF. DNA of the CDR3: TGTGCCAGCTCACCCTTAGGGGGCCTCAATCAGCCCCAGCATTTT.